The 29 T cell receptor beta chains presented below share a single source sample, sequenced in a study of cytomegalovirus exposure and HLA in healthy donors. Primers for the PCR totalled 60 Vbeta and 13 Jbeta. Measured with immunoSEQ multiplex PCR; TCRdb has only the in-frame clones, and not every one. The sample has roughly 150,000 clones, approximately 83% seen once. Sequencing was carried out using PBMCs. Every receptor here comes from a woman aged 18-35 years in good health and CMV-seronegative.

The chain recombines TRBV28 with TRBJ2-7, with 7 bases matching TRBD1. In germline, CDR1 is MDHEN, CDR2 SYDVKM. The V and J ends lost 4 bases and 9 bases, in that order; junction bases with no gene match: 15. The CDR3 sequence is 15 residues long. The CDR3 coding sequence is TGTGCCAGCAGTTCCTCTCACAGGGGCCTGTTAGGGCAGTACTTC. Residues: CASSSSHRGLLGQYF.

The rearrangement uses TRBV5-1 and TRBJ2-5; 7 bases are a match to TRBD2. The CDR3 covers 15 residues. After removal of 5 bases from V and 5 bases from J, the junction contained 12 bases not matched to a gene. The germline V gene encodes CDR1 SGHRS and CDR2 YFSETQ. Written as DNA, the CDR3 is TGCGCCAGCAGTTATTCGGGGGGTCCTCAGGAGACCCAGTACTTC. Protein: CASSYSGGPQETQYF.

This rearrangement joins TRBV5-1 to TRBJ2-5; the D is unclear. V was pared by 2 bases and J by 4 bases, with 12 bases between. The germline V gene encodes CDR1 SGHRS and CDR2 YFSETQ. This CDR3 is 14 amino acids long. The CDR3 sequence: CASSLGGSLETQYF. The CDR3 region has the DNA TGCGCCAGCAGCTTAGGCGGCAGTCTAGAGACCCAGTACTTC.

The chain recombines TRBV29-1 with TRBJ1-1; D is undetermined. The CDR3 spans 13 residues. From germline, CDR1 is SQVTM and CDR2 ANQGSEA. The ends were cut back, 5 bases at V and 1 base at J, with 11 bases in the middle. Here the CDR3 reads CSVQRRGNTEAFF. The CDR3 DNA follows: TGCAGCGTTCAAAGGCGGGGGAACACTGAAGCTTTCTTT.

V and J are TRBV27 and TRBJ2-5, with 8 positions matching TRBD2. Per the germline V gene, CDR1 is MNHEY and CDR2 is SMNVEV (reference sequence). J lost 3 bases, V lost 5 bases, and 5 bases had no gene match. The CDR3 consists of 14 residues. The CDR3 protein is CASSGIGREETQYF. DNA of the CDR3: TGTGCCAGCAGTGGGATCGGGAGGGAAGAGACCCAGTACTTC.

The gene calls are TRBV2 and TRBJ2-1; TRBD1 agrees at 8 bases. Germline V gene lookup returns CDR1 SNHLY and CDR2 FYNNEI. The CDR3 runs 11 residues. The V segment lost 9 bases and the J segment 8 bases; nucleotides outside the gene matches: 3. The DNA for the CDR3 is TGTGCCAGTACAGGGGGTCATGAGCAGTTCTTC. It translates to CASTGGHEQFF.

J is TRBJ2-3 and V is TRBV28; D is perhaps TRBD1 (6 bases). The CDR3 runs 14 residues. Germline V lookup: CDR1 MDHEN, CDR2 SYDVKM. V lost 3 bases to trimming and J lost 2 bases, with 9 bases between them. The CDR3 reads CASSFYRVTDTQYF. The CDR3 coding sequence is TGTGCCAGCAGTTTTTACAGGGTCACAGATACGCAGTATTTT.

The CDR3 DNA reads as TGTGCCAGCAGTGGACGGACGTCCGGGGGCTATGGCTACACCTTC. Translation gives CASSGRTSGGYGYTF. V and J are TRBV6-1 and TRBJ1-2; D perhaps matches TRBD1 (5 bases). Germline assignment: CDR1 MNHNS and CDR2 SASEGT. This CDR3 is built from 15 residues. V was shortened by 4 bases and J by 4 bases, with 16 bases between the two germline ends.

The V and J genes are TRBV27 and TRBJ2-7; 7 positions agree with TRBD1. This CDR3 has 15 residues. The J segment lost 7 bases and the V segment lost 3 bases, leaving 12 bases of the junction unmatched. CDR1 and CDR2 (germline): MNHEY, SMNVEV (reference sequence). CDR3 nucleotide sequence: TGTGCCAGCAGTTTTGTGGGACAGCCCATTCTGGAGCAGTACTTC. It yields the protein CASSFVGQPILEQYF.

The chain is built from TRBV5-1 and TRBJ2-1; 10 bases line up with TRBD1. Looked up from germline, CDR1 is SGHRS and CDR2 is YFSETQ. The junction had 7 bases not matched to a gene; V was cut back by 1 base and J by 9 bases. The CDR3 is made up of 15 amino acids. This CDR3 is CASSLRDRGQGEQFF. CDR3 nucleotides: TGCGCCAGCAGCTTGAGGGACAGGGGACAAGGTGAGCAGTTCTTC.

The gene calls are TRBV11-2 and TRBJ2-7, with a possible D match to TRBD1 (5 bases). Germline lookup yields CDR1 SGHAT and CDR2 FQNNGV. The germline V and J ends were trimmed by 4 bases and 3 bases, with 13 bases remaining between them. The CDR3 sequence is 14 residues long. The DNA for the CDR3 is TGTGCCAGCAGCTGGCGCGCAGGGCACTACGAGCAGTACTTC. The encoded protein is CASSWRAGHYEQYF.

CDR3 in DNA: TGTGCCAGCAGTTTGGGCGGGGGGAGGGTGGACAATGAGCAGTTCTTC. Its protein is CASSLGGGRVDNEQFF. The gene calls are TRBV28 and TRBJ2-1; 8 bases align to TRBD2. Germline CDR1 is MDHEN and CDR2 is SYDVKM. V was clipped by 3 bases and J by 5 bases; unmatched bases: 9. This CDR3 has 16 residues.

The chain joins TRBV15 to TRBJ2-2; D is possibly TRBD1 (5 bases). Trimming removed 2 bases from V and 6 bases from J, with 19 bases in between. The CDR3 has 17 residues. Germline V CDR1 and CDR2: LNHNV, YYDKDF (reference sequence). This chain's CDR3 is CATSRRDQGGSSGELFF. Written as DNA, the CDR3 is TGTGCCACCAGCAGAAGGGATCAGGGTGGATCTTCCGGGGAGCTGTTTTTT.

V gene TRBV9 combines with J gene TRBJ1-4; the match to TRBD1 covers 8 bases. Trimming removed 3 bases from V and 4 bases from J; junction bases left unmatched: 5. The CDR3 has 15 amino acids. Germline values: CDR1 SGDLS, CDR2 YYNGEE. CDR3 residues: CASSGQGIINEKLFF. The CDR3 bases are TGTGCCAGCAGCGGACAGGGGATAATTAATGAAAAACTGTTTTTT.

The rearrangement links TRBV30 to TRBJ2-3; D is unclear. Per the germline V gene, CDR1 is GTSNPN and CDR2 is SVGIG (reference sequence). The V end was cut by 2 bases, the J end by 5 bases, with 5 bases between. This CDR3 comprises 11 residues. DNA for the CDR3: TGTGCCTGGAGTCAACAAGATACGCAGTATTTT. This codes for CAWSQQDTQYF.

CDR3 DNA sequence: TGTGCCAGCAGCTTAGGCGGGATCCAAGAGACCCAGTACTTC. Translation: CASSLGGIQETQYF. The chain combines TRBV7-6 with TRBJ2-5; tentative D call: TRBD2 (6 bases). Trimming took off 1 base at V and 1 base at J, with 7 bases between the two ends. The CDR3 runs 14 residues. The germline V gene has CDR1 SGHVS and CDR2 FNYEAQ.

The chain combines TRBV28 with TRBJ2-1; weak D call: TRBD1 (5 bases). Germline-derived CDR1 and CDR2 are MDHEN and SYDVKM. V lost 2 bases and J 2 bases, leaving 10 bases between the germline ends. CDR3 length: 15 residues. Here the CDR3 reads CASSLGREPYNEQFF. The CDR3, as DNA: TGTGCCAGCAGTTTAGGCAGGGAACCCTACAATGAGCAGTTCTTC.

This clone has just a few counts. The chain joins TRBV10-3 to TRBJ1-1; D uncertain. Trimming pared 11 bases from V and 6 bases from J, leaving 16 bases between. This CDR3 is 12 amino acids long. The germline V gene encodes CDR1 ENHRY and CDR2 SYGVKD. As DNA, the CDR3 is TGTGCCTCAAAGGGAGATCCGGCTGAAGCTTTCTTT. The encoded protein is CASKGDPAEAFF.

The rearrangement uses TRBV30 and TRBJ1-3, with D perhaps TRBD1 (6 bases). Germline-derived CDR1 and CDR2 are GTSNPN and SVGIG (reference sequence). The CDR3 runs 15 residues. The V and J ends lost 3 bases and 0 bases respectively, with 12 bases between them. The chain's CDR3 is CAWRQGWNSGNTIYF. The CDR3, as DNA: TGTGCCTGGAGACAGGGATGGAACTCTGGAAACACCATATATTTT.

V is TRBV5-4 and J is TRBJ1-5; D is unclear. V was trimmed by 4 bases and J by 5 bases, leaving 10 bases between them. This CDR3 comprises 13 residues. The germline gives CDR1 SGHNT, CDR2 YYREEE (reference sequence). Here the CDR3 DNA reads TGTGCCAGCAGCCCCGAGATCGATCAGCCCCAGCATTTT. It encodes CASSPEIDQPQHF.

The gene calls are TRBV6-5 and TRBJ1-2; no firm D call. This CDR3 has 14 amino acids. CDR1 and CDR2 (germline): MNHEY, SVGAGI. The V and J ends lost 4 bases and 2 bases respectively, with 11 bases between them. CDR3 amino acids: CASSSFDTNYGYTF. The CDR3 nucleotides read TGTGCCAGCAGTTCCTTCGACACGAACTATGGCTACACCTTC.

The chain is built from TRBV7-9 and TRBJ2-7, with D unresolved. The ends were cut back, 1 base at V and 6 bases at J, with 10 bases in the middle. The germline V gene has CDR1 SEHNR and CDR2 FQNEAQ (reference sequence). The CDR3 runs to 13 residues. CDR3 sequence: CASSLDTFSEQYF. CDR3 in DNA: TGTGCCAGCAGCTTAGACACGTTTTCCGAGCAGTACTTC.

V is TRBV6-5 and J is TRBJ2-3; TRBD1 agrees at 7 bases. In germline, CDR1 is MNHEY, CDR2 SVGAGI. This CDR3 is built from 14 residues. The junction had 7 bases not matched to a gene; V was cut back by 2 bases and J by 8 bases. The CDR3 DNA is TGTGCCAGCAGTTACGAGGGGGCTATACCTACGCAGTATTTT. It codes for CASSYEGAIPTQYF.

For the CDR3, the DNA is TGTGCCAGCTCACCAACGGGGGGGCCGCAAGAGACCCAGTACTTC. This encodes CASSPTGGPQETQYF. The gene calls are TRBV18 and TRBJ2-5; 8 positions match TRBD2. J was trimmed by 2 bases and V by 2 bases; bases with no gene match: 4. The CDR3 covers 15 residues. Germline-derived CDR1 and CDR2 are KGHSH and LQKENI.

The chain employs TRBV7-2 and TRBJ1-2, with 11 bases aligning to TRBD1. This CDR3 comprises 14 residues. Trimming at V came to 2 bases and at J to 8 bases, leaving 4 bases not matched to a gene. Germline V gene data show CDR1 as SGHTA and CDR2 as FQGNSA. DNA of the CDR3: TGTGCCAGCAGCTTACCGGGACAGGGGGGCGGCTACACCTTC. Its protein is CASSLPGQGGGYTF.

The gene calls are TRBV4-1 and TRBJ1-4; D is unresolved. V lost 4 bases and J 7 bases, leaving 16 bases between the germline ends. The CDR3 runs to 15 residues. Germline V lookup: CDR1 MGHRA, CDR2 YSYEKL. CDR3 protein: CASSPREGVGEKLFF. The CDR3 DNA reads TGCGCCAGCAGCCCGAGGGAGGGAGTGGGTGAAAAACTGTTTTTT.

The V call is TRBV4-1, the J call TRBJ2-4; possibly TRBD2 for D (5 bases). The germline V gene has CDR1 MGHRA and CDR2 YSYEKL. V was shortened by 2 bases and J by 0 bases, with 26 bases between the two germline ends. The CDR3 runs 21 residues. The CDR3 DNA sequence: TGCGCCAGCAGCCAAATCCAAACCCGGGGAGAGGTAACGTTAGCCAAAAACATTCAGTACTTC. Translating it yields CASSQIQTRGEVTLAKNIQYF.

This clone was seen once. This chain links TRBV7-8 with TRBJ1-2; 8 bases line up with TRBD1. Germline loops: CDR1 SGHVS, CDR2 FQNEAQ. This CDR3 spans 14 amino acids. V gave up 6 bases and J gave up 2 bases; unmatched junction bases: 5. CDR3 DNA: TGTGCCAGCAGACCCCGACAGGGGAACTATGGCTACACCTTC. Its translation is CASRPRQGNYGYTF.

The rearrangement uses TRBV9 and TRBJ1-4; D not certain. The germline V gene has CDR1 SGDLS and CDR2 YYNGEE. V was trimmed by 0 bases and J by 6 bases, leaving 6 bases between them. This CDR3 has 13 amino acids. The CDR3 sequence: CASSVAGDEKLFF. CDR3 DNA: TGTGCCAGCAGCGTAGCCGGAGATGAAAAACTGTTTTTT.